The entry that follows covers one T cell receptor beta chain sequence. This sample was included in a study of blood T cell repertoires in COVID-19. Turning to the study itself: COVID-19 samples from acute and convalescent phases originated in the United States, Italy and Spain. T cells, B-cell-depleted T cells, or PBMCs supplied cDNA or gDNA.

In the original workflow: Reference gene primer amplification gave estimated nucleated cell counts. Sequencing was performed with immunoSEQ multiplex PCR; in TCRdb, only in-frame clones are kept and a portion is missing. D and trimming were read from the DNA, whereas the V and J calls and clone size are those reported in that table. This sample carries 70,000 or so clones, approximately 85% of them seen once, and the ten largest clones take roughly 32%. The germline V gene encodes CDR1 MNHEY and CDR2 SMNVEV (reference sequence). The V and J ends lost 3 bases and 7 bases respectively, with 15 bases between them. The CDR3 is 14 amino acids.

This receptor was identified in a woman of 80 years or more with active or convalescent COVID-19. Input material: peripheral blood. The chain couples TRBV27 to TRBJ1-2; no reliable D call. Here the CDR3 DNA reads TGTGCCAGCAGTTTTTCGGGGAACCGGGGTGGCTACACCTTC. Its translation is CASSFSGNRGGYTF.